The rows below give T cell receptor beta chains drawn from one sample of a study of CD8 T cells in Susac syndrome. From the immunoSEQ multiplex PCR reads, TCRdb called clonotypes with MiXCR, one entry per CDR3 protein. The data hold around 230,000 distinct CDR3 sequences, with about 96% observed a single time. Sequenced sample: CD4+ T cells from PBMCs. These receptors were taken from a human donor with multiple sclerosis. CDR3s include the opening cysteine and the closing phenylalanine or tryptophan. Each record gives: D gene, J gene, V gene, clone size, CDR3 DNA, CDR3 protein. D genes are given only for firm matches. Rows give clone size only sometimes, using once, few, many, or a class for an expanded clone.

TRBD1 | TRBJ2-7 | TRBV5-1 | NA | TGCGCCAGCAGCTTAAACCCGGGACAGGGCTACGAGCAGTACTTC | CASSLNPGQGYEQYF
TRBD2 | TRBJ2-2 | TRBV7-9 | NA | TGTGCCAGCAGCCCAAAAGGACTAGCGTGGGGGGAGCTGTTTTTT | CASSPKGLAWGELFF
NA | TRBJ1-5 | TRBV29-1 | NA | TGCAGCGTTGAAGAGAGCCCCAATCAGCCCCAGCATTTT | CSVEESPNQPQHF
NA | TRBJ2-5 | TRBV20-1 | NA | TGCAGTGCTAGAGGGAAACAGGGAGAGACCCAGTACTTC | CSARGKQGETQYF
TRBD2 | TRBJ2-5 | TRBV12-3/TRBV12-4 | NA | TGTGCCAGCAGTCCATTAGCGGGCCCTAGAGAGACCCAGTACTTC | CASSPLAGPRETQYF
NA | TRBJ2-1 | TRBV9 | NA | TGTGCCAGCAGCGTATCGGTCATCTCCTACAATGAGCAGTTCTTC | CASSVSVISYNEQFF
TRBD1 | TRBJ2-6 | TRBV29-1 | NA | TGCAGCATCCGGGACAGGGGATCTGGGGCCAACGTCCTGACTTTC | CSIRDRGSGANVLTF
TRBD2 | TRBJ2-7 | TRBV20-1 | NA | TGCAGTGCTAGCTCAGGCGGGGGTAGCTCCTACGAGCAGTACTTC | CSASSGGGSSYEQYF
NA | TRBJ2-5 | TRBV6-1 | NA | TGTGCCAGCAGTGAAGCATGGACCCAGTACTTC | CASSEAWTQYF
NA | TRBJ2-7 | TRBV12-3/TRBV12-4 | NA | TGTGCCAGCAGTCCCCCGGACCCTAAGCCCTACGAGCAGTACTTC | CASSPPDPKPYEQYF
NA | TRBJ2-2 | TRBV29-1 | NA | TGCAGCGTTAAGGAGACGAACACCGGGGAGCTGTTTTTT | CSVKETNTGELFF
TRBD1 | TRBJ1-1 | TRBV5-6 | NA | TGTGCCAGCAGCCCGAACGGACAGGGGCCTGAAGCTTTCTTT | CASSPNGQGPEAFF
TRBD2 | TRBJ2-1 | TRBV6-2/TRBV6-3 | NA | TGTGCCAGCAATCCGGGACTAGCTTACAATGAGCAGTTCTTC | CASNPGLAYNEQFF
TRBD2 | TRBJ2-3 | TRBV3-1 | NA | TGTGCCAGCAGAACTAGCGGGGGCTTCGTTGATACGCAGTATTTT | CASRTSGGFVDTQYF
NA | TRBJ1-1 | TRBV29-1 | NA | TGCAGCGTTTCCCTCCTGCCTGGGGGGTCGGACATGAACACTGAAGCTTTCTTT | CSVSLLPGGSDMNTEAFF
TRBD1 | TRBJ1-2 | TRBV19 | NA | TGTGCCTCAAGTACAGGGGCGGGCTATGGCTACACCTTC | CASSTGAGYGYTF
TRBD2 | TRBJ2-7 | TRBV12-3/TRBV12-4 | NA | TGTGCCAGCAATCTACCGGGGGGAGGCTCCTACGAGCAGTACTTC | CASNLPGGGSYEQYF
NA | TRBJ2-5 | TRBV20-1 | once | TGCAGTGCCAAGAGGGCCCAAGAGACCCAGTACTTC | CSAKRAQETQYF
NA | TRBJ1-4 | TRBV18 | NA | TGTGCCAGCTCACCAGAGCAAAGGGAAAAACTGTTTTTT | CASSPEQREKLFF
TRBD1 | TRBJ1-6 | TRBV3-1 | once | TGTGCCAGCAGCCAGGGGACAGCGACTAATTCACCCCTCCACTTT | CASSQGTATNSPLHF
TRBD1 | TRBJ1-2 | TRBV11-2 | NA | TGTGCCAGCAGCTTAGACAACTACAGGGGAGCTAACTATGGCTACACCTTC | CASSLDNYRGANYGYTF
NA | TRBJ2-3 | TRBV12-3/TRBV12-4 | NA | TGTGCCAGCAGTCCCGGGAAGGCAGATACGCAGTATTTT | CASSPGKADTQYF
TRBD2 | TRBJ2-3 | TRBV29-1 | few | TGCAGCGGAGTGGTAGCGGGAGATACGCAGTATTTT | CSGVVAGDTQYF
TRBD2 | TRBJ2-1 | TRBV29-1 | NA | TGCAGCGTTGAGTTTACTAGCGGGAGGGGGGGCAATGAGCAGTTCTTC | CSVEFTSGRGGNEQFF
NA | TRBJ2-5 | TRBV30 | NA | TGTGCCTGGAGTGCGGCTATCTGGACCCAGTACTTC | CAWSAAIWTQYF
TRBD2 | TRBJ2-5 | TRBV29-1 | NA | TGCAGCGTTGTTGGTAGCGGGGAAACACCGAGGGCCCAGTACTTC | CSVVGSGETPRAQYF
NA | TRBJ2-1 | TRBV29-1 | NA | TGCAGCGTTGAGGGTTTTAGCGGATCCTACAATGAGCAGTTCTTC | CSVEGFSGSYNEQFF
TRBD1 | TRBJ2-3 | TRBV15 | NA | TGTGCCACCAGCCGAACAGGGACAGGGGTGTCAGATACGCAGTATTTT | CATSRTGTGVSDTQYF
NA | TRBJ2-7 | TRBV24-1 | NA | TGTGCCACCAGGAGGGGAGCGTCTCCGGAGCAGTACTTC | CATRRGASPEQYF
NA | TRBJ1-2 | TRBV3-1 | NA | TGTGCCAGCAGCCTAGGGACCGCGCTCGGCTACACCTTC | CASSLGTALGYTF
NA | TRBJ1-1 | TRBV30 | NA | TGTGCCCGGAGGGAGGTCACTGAAGCTTTCTTT | CARREVTEAFF
NA | TRBJ1-2 | TRBV29-1 | NA | TGCAGCGTTGATCAGGAGAACTATGGCTACACCTTC | CSVDQENYGYTF